The clone carrying this TCR beta chain was counted only a few times. The antigen is unknown. These data originate in a study of identical twins. Study-wide results and caveats: There is a chance that invariant MAIT and iNKT cells partially muddied zero-insertion analyses. Beta out-of-frame twin sharing showed a weaker excess.

TCRdb re-called the 5' RACE reads with MiXCR, one entry per CDR3 protein. The table has approximately 410,000 distinct CDR3 sequences, around 18% seen once. The CDR3 extends over 13 amino acids. Germline CDR1 and CDR2: MNHEY and SMNVEV (reference sequence). Trimming removed 2 bases at V and 4 bases at J, with 8 bases between. Sequenced: naive T cells sorted from blood. The V gene is TRBV27, the J gene TRBJ1-2; maybe TRBD1 (5 bases). This TCR derives from a man aged 50-59 years in good health. The CDR3 bases are TGTGCCAGCAGTTTAGAAGGGACCTATGGCTACACCTTC. It is translated as CASSLEGTYGYTF.